A selection of T cell receptor beta chains follows, all from one sample in a study of T cell changes during pregnancy in multiple sclerosis. Here immunoSEQ multiplex PCR was the method, and the copy in TCRdb shows in-frame clones only, minus some. The profile covers 60,000 or so clones, with 75% to 95% appearing a single time and about 0.49% taken by the ten largest. The sample in question was CD4+ T cells from peripheral blood mononuclear cells, obtained after pregnancy. These TCRs come from a female donor in good health, enrolled as a control in a pregnancy study. Both conserved end residues are trimmed from each CDR3.

v_gene	j_gene	CDR3aa
TRBV4-2	TRBJ1-2	ASSPGQGPNYGYT
TRBV5-6	TRBJ2-5	ASSEGVQETQY
TRBV4-1	TRBJ1-2	ASSPAGALWGYT
TRBV6-5	TRBJ1-2	ASSRMGQGPYGYT
TRBV7-2	TRBJ2-5	ASSLIGAEETQY
TRBV19	TRBJ1-3	ASTATGGRNTIY
TRBV5-6	TRBJ2-2	ASSALGENTGELF
TRBV11-2	TRBJ1-4	ASSLGGLLTEKLF
TRBV9	TRBJ2-3	ASGLAGGSDTQY
TRBV5-1	TRBJ2-6	ASSSGQGAGANVLT
TRBV7-2	TRBJ1-1	ASSLVAQGTEAF
TRBV5-1	TRBJ1-1	ASSLNVEGEAF
TRBV7-2	TRBJ1-4	ASSLDRVHEKLF
TRBV19	TRBJ1-5	ASTPDRGLYQPQH
TRBV12-5	TRBJ2-7	ASGLVLQGGFYEQY
TRBV10-3	TRBJ1-2	ANRDSTNYGYT
TRBV2	TRBJ2-3	ASSGLRDRRTDTQY
TRBV9	TRBJ2-2	ASSVDGRLDTGELF
TRBV5-1	TRBJ1-5	ASSLGTGGGSNQPQH
TRBV11-1	TRBJ1-6	ASSWADRSPLH
TRBV11-3	TRBJ2-1	ASSPTTGARGYNEQF
TRBV11-2	TRBJ1-4	ASSSRGTGDEKLF
TRBV19	TRBJ2-2	ASSVQGNTGELF
TRBV6-5	TRBJ1-4	ASSSSGPSNEKLF
TRBV30	TRBJ1-1	AWSVDRNTEAF
TRBV19	TRBJ1-6	ASTPGQSNSPLH
TRBV7-3	TRBJ2-2	ASGGANTGELF
TRBV6-5	TRBJ2-3	ASSVEEDPNTQY
TRBV10-3	TRBJ1-1	ATGPGDTNEAF
TRBV20-1	TRBJ1-1	SATPSYEAF
TRBV6-1	TRBJ1-2	ASSEGQGWYGYT
TRBV27	TRBJ1-4	ASTGSGVEKLF
TRBV6-4	TRBJ1-1	ASRGRGTEAF
TRBV5-1	TRBJ2-1	ASSDSGGPNYNEQF
TRBV7-9	TRBJ2-6	ASSLVVAGIGANVLT
TRBV30	TRBJ2-5	AWSGTSGGETQY
TRBV7-3	TRBJ2-3	ASSLARQGGADTQY
TRBV5-1	TRBJ2-5	ASSLRPGVQETQY
TRBV7-9	TRBJ2-7	ASSSGTGKYEQY
TRBV5-1	TRBJ1-2	ASSLDQGSYGYT
TRBV27	TRBJ1-2	ASSLYGTGGLDGYT
TRBV6-5	TRBJ1-2	ASTTGENGYT
TRBV2	TRBJ1-2	ASRPWSYGYT
TRBV19	TRBJ2-1	ASSNPGGAYNEQF
TRBV2	TRBJ2-7	ASDRGRLEQY
TRBV6-6	TRBJ2-2	ASSYSNRANTGELF
TRBV18	TRBJ1-1	ASSPLIKTGSGTEAF
TRBV4-3	TRBJ2-1	ASSQTRTGGNEQF
TRBV27	TRBJ1-2	ASSPTGGYGYT
TRBV5-8	TRBJ2-5	ASSLGQNQETQY
TRBV9	TRBJ2-3	ASSVAGGLTDTQY
TRBV6-5	TRBJ1-2	ASSYTGVRYGYT
TRBV7-9	TRBJ2-1	ASSLDGDREF
TRBV5-8	TRBJ1-2	ASSLTRDGYT
TRBV19	TRBJ1-5	ASSAGTANSNQPQH
TRBV7-7	TRBJ2-5	ASSQRRGQQETQY
TRBV7-2	TRBJ1-2	ASSLAGQGSYGYT
TRBV19	TRBJ2-1	ASSPPGLAGRNEQF
TRBV4-2	TRBJ2-2	ASSLGATENIPGELF
TRBV2	TRBJ1-3	ASSPLGASGNTIY